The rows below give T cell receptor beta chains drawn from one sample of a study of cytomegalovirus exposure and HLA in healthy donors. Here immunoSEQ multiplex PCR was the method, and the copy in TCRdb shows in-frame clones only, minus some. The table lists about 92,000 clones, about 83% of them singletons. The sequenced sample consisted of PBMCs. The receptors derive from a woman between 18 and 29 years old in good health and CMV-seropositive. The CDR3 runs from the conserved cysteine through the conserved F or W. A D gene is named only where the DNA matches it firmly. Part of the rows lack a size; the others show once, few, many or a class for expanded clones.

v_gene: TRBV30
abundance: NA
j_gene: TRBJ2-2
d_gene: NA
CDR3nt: TGTGCCTGGGCCGTCCCGCGTGGGGAGCTGTTTTTT
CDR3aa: CAWAVPRGELFF

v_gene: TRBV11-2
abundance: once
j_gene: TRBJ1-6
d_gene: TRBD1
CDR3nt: TGTGCCAGCAGCTTAACAGGGGTTGGTGATAATTCACCCCTCCACTTT
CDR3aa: CASSLTGVGDNSPLHF

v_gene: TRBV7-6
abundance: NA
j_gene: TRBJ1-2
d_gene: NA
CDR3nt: TGTGCCAGCAGCCCTGACCAGGGAAACTATGGCTACACCTTC
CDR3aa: CASSPDQGNYGYTF

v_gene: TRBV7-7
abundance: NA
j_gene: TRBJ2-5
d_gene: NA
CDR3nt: TGTGCTAGCAGCTTAAACGGTCCTAGCTTGTTTCAAGAGACCCAGTACTTC
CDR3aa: CASSLNGPSLFQETQYF

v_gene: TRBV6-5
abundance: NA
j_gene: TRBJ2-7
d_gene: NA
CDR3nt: TGTGCCAGCAGCGAAGGGGAAATTAGCTACGAGCAGTACTTC
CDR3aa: CASSEGEISYEQYF

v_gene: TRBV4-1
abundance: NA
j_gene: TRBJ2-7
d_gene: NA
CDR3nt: TGCGCCAGCAGCCAAGGTGGTCTAGCCGGGAAGAACGAGCAGTACTTC
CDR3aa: CASSQGGLAGKNEQYF

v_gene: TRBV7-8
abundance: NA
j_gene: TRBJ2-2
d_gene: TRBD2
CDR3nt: TGTGCCAGCAGCTTAGTCACGGGAGGGCCCGGGGAGCTGTTTTTT
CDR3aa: CASSLVTGGPGELFF

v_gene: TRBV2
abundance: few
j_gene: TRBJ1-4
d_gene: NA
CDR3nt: TGTGCCATAAGGGGGAATGAAAAACTGTTTTTT
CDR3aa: CAIRGNEKLFF

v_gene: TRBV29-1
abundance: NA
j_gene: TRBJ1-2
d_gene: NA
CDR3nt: TGCAGCGTTGGCGAAAGTGTTGATGGCTACACCTTC
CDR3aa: CSVGESVDGYTF

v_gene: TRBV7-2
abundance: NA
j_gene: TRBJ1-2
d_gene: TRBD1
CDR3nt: TGTGCCAGCAGCTTAGTGGGGACAGGGTTCATGGACTATGGCTACACCTTC
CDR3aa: CASSLVGTGFMDYGYTF

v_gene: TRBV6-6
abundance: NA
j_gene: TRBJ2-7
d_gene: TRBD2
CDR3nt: TGTGCCAGCAGGCTAAATAGCGGGGTCGGCGAGCAGTACTTC
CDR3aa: CASRLNSGVGEQYF

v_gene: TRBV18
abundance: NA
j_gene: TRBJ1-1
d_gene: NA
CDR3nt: TGTGCCAGCTCACCAATTCAGAAGAACACTGAAGCTTTCTTT
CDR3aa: CASSPIQKNTEAFF

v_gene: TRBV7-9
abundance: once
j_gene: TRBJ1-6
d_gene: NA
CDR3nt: TGTGCCAGCAGCTTAGCGAGGGCCTCTGAGGATTCACCCCTCCACTTT
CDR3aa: CASSLARASEDSPLHF

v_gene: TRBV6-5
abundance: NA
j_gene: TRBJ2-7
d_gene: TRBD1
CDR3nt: TGTGCCAGCAGTCTAGGACAGGGGTCCTACGAGCAGTACTTC
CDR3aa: CASSLGQGSYEQYF

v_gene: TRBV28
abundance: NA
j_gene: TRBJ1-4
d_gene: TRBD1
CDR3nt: TGTGCCAGCAGTCCGGGACAGGGGACCCAAAAACTGTTTTTT
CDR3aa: CASSPGQGTQKLFF

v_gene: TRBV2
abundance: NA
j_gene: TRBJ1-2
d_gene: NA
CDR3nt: TGTGCCAGCAGTGTTGCCCCACCCCTCACAGGGAGTGTGATCACCTTC
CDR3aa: CASSVAPPLTGSVITF

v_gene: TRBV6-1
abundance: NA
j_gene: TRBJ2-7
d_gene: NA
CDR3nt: TGTGCCAGCAGAAGTAGTAACAGCCGCTTTTACGAGCAGTACTTC
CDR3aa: CASRSSNSRFYEQYF

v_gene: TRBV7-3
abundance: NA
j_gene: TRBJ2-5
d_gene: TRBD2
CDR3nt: TGTGCCAGCAGCTCCTCGACTAGCGGGGGGCAAGAGACCCAGTACTTC
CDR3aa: CASSSSTSGGQETQYF

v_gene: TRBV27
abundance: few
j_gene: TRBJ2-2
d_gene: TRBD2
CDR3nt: TGTGCCAGCAGGAGACTAGCCAGAGAGAACACCGGGGAGCTGTTTTTT
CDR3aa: CASRRLARENTGELFF

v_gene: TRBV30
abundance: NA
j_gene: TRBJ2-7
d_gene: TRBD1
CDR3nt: TGTGCCTGGGCCGGGACAGGCCTTAATTTGTACTTC
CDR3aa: CAWAGTGLNLYF

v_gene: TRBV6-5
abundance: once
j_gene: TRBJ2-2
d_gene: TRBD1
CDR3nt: TGTGCCAGCAGTTTAACAGGGGCCTTGAACACCGGGGAGCTGTTTTTT
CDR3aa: CASSLTGALNTGELFF

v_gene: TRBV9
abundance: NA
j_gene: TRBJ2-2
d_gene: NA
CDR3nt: TGTGCCAGCACCGGGGTAGCAGATACGAACACCGGGGAGCTGTTTTTT
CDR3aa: CASTGVADTNTGELFF

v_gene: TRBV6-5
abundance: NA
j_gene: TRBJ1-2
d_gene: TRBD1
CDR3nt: TGTGCCAGCACCGACGGTGACAGGGGACGCGAGGGCTACACCTTC
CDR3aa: CASTDGDRGREGYTF

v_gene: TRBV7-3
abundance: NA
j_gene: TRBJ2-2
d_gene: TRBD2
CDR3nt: TGTGCCAGCAGCGAGACTAGCGGGGGGGACACCGGGGAGCTGTTTTTT
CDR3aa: CASSETSGGDTGELFF

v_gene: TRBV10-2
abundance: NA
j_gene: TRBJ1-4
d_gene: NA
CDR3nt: TGCGCCAGCAGTGAGCTTCACAGAATTAATGAAAAACTGTTTTTT
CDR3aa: CASSELHRINEKLFF

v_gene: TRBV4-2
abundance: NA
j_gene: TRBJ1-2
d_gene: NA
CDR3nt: TGTGCCAGCAGCCACAAACTGGAACAGGGCGGTAACTATGGCTACACCTTC
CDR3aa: CASSHKLEQGGNYGYTF

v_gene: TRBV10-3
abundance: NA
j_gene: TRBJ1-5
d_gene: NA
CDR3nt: TGTGCCATCGCTAGAGGGGAGGATCAGCCCCAGCATTTT
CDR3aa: CAIARGEDQPQHF

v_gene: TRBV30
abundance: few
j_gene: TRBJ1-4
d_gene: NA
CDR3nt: TGTGCCTGGAGTGTACGGGGTGAAAAACTGTTTTTT
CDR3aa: CAWSVRGEKLFF

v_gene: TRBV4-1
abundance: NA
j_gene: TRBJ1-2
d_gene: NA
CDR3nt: TGCGCCAGCAGCCAAGCGGTCACAGGGCCCACCTATGGCTACACCTTC
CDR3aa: CASSQAVTGPTYGYTF

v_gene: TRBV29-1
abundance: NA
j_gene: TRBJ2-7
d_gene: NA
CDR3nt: TGCAGCGTTGAAACGACCAGGGGTTACGCGTCTGGCGAGCAGTACTTC
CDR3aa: CSVETTRGYASGEQYF

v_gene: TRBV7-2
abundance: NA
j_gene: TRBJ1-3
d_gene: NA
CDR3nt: TGTGCCAGCAGCCCACGCGGGAGAAACACCATATATTTT
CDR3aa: CASSPRGRNTIYF

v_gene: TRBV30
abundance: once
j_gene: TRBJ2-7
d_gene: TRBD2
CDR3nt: TGTGCCTGGAGCTCGGGACTAGCGGGGGACGAGCAGTACTTC
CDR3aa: CAWSSGLAGDEQYF

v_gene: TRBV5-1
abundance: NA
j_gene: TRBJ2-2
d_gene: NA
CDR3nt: TGCGCCAGCAGCTCCGCGCCTCTGAACACCGGGGAGCTGTTTTTT
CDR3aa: CASSSAPLNTGELFF

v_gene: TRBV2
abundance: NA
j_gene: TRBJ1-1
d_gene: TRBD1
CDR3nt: TGTGCCAGCAGTAAAACCGAGACAGGGGGTGAAGCTTTCTTT
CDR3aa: CASSKTETGGEAFF

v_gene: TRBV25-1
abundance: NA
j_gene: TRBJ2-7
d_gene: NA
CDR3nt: TGTGCCAGCACTAGTCCGGGTATCTCCTACGAGCAGTACTTC
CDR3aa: CASTSPGISYEQYF

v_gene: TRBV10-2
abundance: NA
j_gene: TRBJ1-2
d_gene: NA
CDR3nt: TGCGCCAGCAGTGCAGGCGATAACTATGGCTACACCTTC
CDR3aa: CASSAGDNYGYTF

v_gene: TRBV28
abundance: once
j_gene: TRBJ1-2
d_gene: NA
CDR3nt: TGTGCCAGCAGTTTCGGAAACAGGGAGCAGGGCTACACCTTC
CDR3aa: CASSFGNREQGYTF

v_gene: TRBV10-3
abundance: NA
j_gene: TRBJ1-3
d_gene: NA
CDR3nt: TGTGCCACCCGACAGGCCAACTCTGGAAACACCATATATTTT
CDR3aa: CATRQANSGNTIYF

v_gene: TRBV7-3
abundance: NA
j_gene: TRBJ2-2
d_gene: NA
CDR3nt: TGTGCCAGCAGCCTTTTTGGAAACAGGGTCGGGGAGCTGTTTTTT
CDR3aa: CASSLFGNRVGELFF

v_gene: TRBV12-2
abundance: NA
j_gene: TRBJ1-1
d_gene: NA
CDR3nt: TGTGCAAGTCGCCTCAACACTGAAGCTTTCTTT
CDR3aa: CASRLNTEAFF

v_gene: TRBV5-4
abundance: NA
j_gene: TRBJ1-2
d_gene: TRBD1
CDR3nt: TGTGCCAGCAGCCCCGACAGGGGTGTTAATGGCTACACCTTC
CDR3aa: CASSPDRGVNGYTF

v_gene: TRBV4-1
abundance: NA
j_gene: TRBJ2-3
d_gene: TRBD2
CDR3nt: TGCGCCAGCAGCCAAGAGGCAGCGGGGGTGTTAGATACGCAGTATTTT
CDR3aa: CASSQEAAGVLDTQYF

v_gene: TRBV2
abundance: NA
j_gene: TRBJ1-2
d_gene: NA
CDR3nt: TGTGCCAGCACCCTAGCGCGGGGTGGAGGTGGCTACACCTTC
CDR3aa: CASTLARGGGGYTF

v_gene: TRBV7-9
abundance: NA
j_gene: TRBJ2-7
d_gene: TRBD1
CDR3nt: TGTGCCAGCAGCTCCGGGGCAGCAGGGACAGGGTCCTACGAGCAGTACTTC
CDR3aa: CASSSGAAGTGSYEQYF

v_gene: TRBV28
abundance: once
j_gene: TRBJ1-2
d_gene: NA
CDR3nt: TGTGCCAGCAGTTTCAGGGGAGGGGGCTACACCTTC
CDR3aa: CASSFRGGGYTF

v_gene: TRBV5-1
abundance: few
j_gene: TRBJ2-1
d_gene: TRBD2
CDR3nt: TGCGCCAGCAGCTTACTAGCGGAAAGCAATGAGCAGTTCTTC
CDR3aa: CASSLLAESNEQFF